The clone carrying this T cell receptor beta chain was detected ten times or more. Its antigen remains unknown. The same CDR3 is also encoded by other DNA sequences in this sample. This sample is drawn from a study of shared clonotypes between healthy human individuals. The wider study: Donors, aged 18 to 49, were two women and three men. Findings and caveats of the study: What limited the represented genetic and exposure-history diversity was the small number of donors.

Caucasian adults residing in Nashville, Tennessee made up all the donors. In the original processing: ImmunoSEQ junction-only sequences lacked quality scores, so their filtering differed. Data came from immunoSEQ multiplex PCR; TCRdb stores just in-frame clones and leaves some out. That table is the source of V, J and clone size, and D and trimming were worked out from the DNA. The sample includes about 460,000 clones, approximately 71% seen only once; the top ten take approximately 12%. The CDR3 runs to 12 residues. The germline gives CDR1 SQVTM, CDR2 ANQGSEA. This receptor was taken from a woman in her forties in good health. Some clones in this sample may be carry-over from other donors' samples. The sample consisted of PBMCs. This chain joins TRBV29-1 and TRBJ2-5; 8 bases are a match to TRBD1. The DNA end is more similar to TRBJ2-7, so the J call may be wrong. In DNA form, the CDR3 reads TGCAGCGGGGGGACAGGCGAACTCGAGCAGTACTTC. Translating it yields CSGGTGELEQYF.